Sequencing of this T cell receptor (beta chain) was carried out in a study of blood T cell repertoires in COVID-19. Looking at the study overall: Italy, Spain and the United States were the sources of the convalescent and acute COVID-19 samples. In each case, the material was cDNA or gDNA derived from T cells, B-cell-depleted T cells, or PBMCs.

How the authors handled the data: The authors estimated nucleated cell counts from reference gene primer amplification. This table comes from immunoSEQ multiplex PCR, and its TCRdb copy is limited to in-frame clones, with some not included. Clone size and V and J calls were adopted from that table, with D and trimming inferred from the DNA. The sample comprises about 90,000 clones, 80% to 95% of which are singletons, and less than 2.5% rests with the top ten. The CDR3 covers 15 residues. J gave up 6 bases and V 4 bases, and 9 bases lay outside the gene matches. The V gene's germline CDR1 is MNHNY and CDR2 SVGAGI (reference sequence).

The rearrangement joins TRBV6-6 to TRBJ1-1; 9 nucleotides line up with TRBD1. The sequenced sample consisted of peripheral blood. This receptor was obtained from a human donor with active COVID-19. The donor label of this sample is uncertain. Here the CDR3 DNA reads TGTGCCAGCAGTTTAGGAACAGGGGGCAGGGCTGAAGCTTTCTTT. Translation: CASSLGTGGRAEAFF.